Listed below are T cell receptor beta chains from one sample, sequenced in a study of blood T cell repertoires in COVID-19. Clones were read by immunoSEQ multiplex PCR, and TCRdb kept only the in-frame ones, dropping some. The sample consists of about 200,000 clones, 83% of them appearing once. Sequenced input: peripheral blood. The source of these receptors is a woman between 35 and 50 years old with active or convalescent COVID-19. Each CDR3 is given with its conserved first and last residue. The D gene is left open where the match is weak. Size values are once, few and many counts, or a class for expanded clones, and some rows have none.

d_gene	v_gene	j_gene	abundance	CDR3aa	CDR3nt
-	TRBV5-1	TRBJ1-1	few	CASSWGQNTEAFF	TGCGCCAGCAGCTGGGGACAGAACACTGAAGCTTTCTTT
-	TRBV12-3/TRBV12-4	TRBJ2-7	-	CASSFSYEQYF	TGTGCCAGCAGTTTCAGTTACGAGCAGTACTTC
-	TRBV5-4	TRBJ1-1	-	CASSLAQGRNTEAFF	TGTGCCAGCAGCTTGGCACAGGGTAGGAACACTGAAGCTTTCTTT
-	TRBV25-1	TRBJ2-7	-	CASRGGGGYEQYF	TGTGCCAGCAGGGGAGGAGGAGGCTACGAGCAGTACTTC
TRBD1	TRBV29-1	TRBJ2-1	-	CSVGLGGQGPNEQFF	TGCAGCGTGGGGCTGGGGGGACAGGGTCCTAATGAGCAGTTCTTC
-	TRBV9	TRBJ2-1	-	CASSPRQRVSYNEQFF	TGTGCCAGCAGCCCGCGCCAGCGGGTTTCCTACAATGAGCAGTTCTTC
-	TRBV5-1	TRBJ1-1	-	CASSLGQRPLNTEAFF	TGCGCCAGCAGCCTAGGACAGCGCCCTCTGAACACTGAAGCTTTCTTT
TRBD2	TRBV24-1	TRBJ2-3	-	CATEGLAGGPDTQYF	TGTGCCACCGAGGGACTAGCGGGGGGGCCGGATACGCAGTATTTT
TRBD1	TRBV10-3	TRBJ1-3	-	CAIRRDREVGNTIYF	TGTGCCATCAGGCGGGACAGGGAGGTTGGAAACACCATATATTTT
-	TRBV7-3	TRBJ2-1	-	CASSPNVGAREQFF	TGTGCCAGCAGCCCTAACGTAGGGGCCCGTGAGCAGTTCTTC
TRBD1	TRBV9	TRBJ2-1	once	CASSVGSGGVLYEQFF	TGTGCCAGCAGCGTAGGATCAGGGGGCGTATTATATGAGCAGTTCTTC
TRBD1	TRBV12-3/TRBV12-4	TRBJ2-7	-	CASTYRGSYEQYF	TGTGCCAGCACTTACAGGGGCTCCTACGAGCAGTACTTC
TRBD1	TRBV4-1	TRBJ2-1	-	CASSQDAGTGTYNEQFF	TGCGCCAGCAGCCAAGACGCCGGGACAGGGACCTACAATGAGCAGTTCTTC
-	TRBV11-3	TRBJ1-6	-	CASSPTPAGEPLHF	TGTGCCAGCAGCCCAACCCCCGCAGGGGAACCCCTCCACTTT
-	TRBV10-3	TRBJ1-6	-	CAISELQGNNSPLHF	TGTGCCATCAGTGAGTTACAGGGAAATAATTCACCCCTCCACTTT
TRBD2	TRBV6-5	TRBJ2-7	-	CASSYEPGTSSEQYF	TGTGCCAGCAGTTACGAACCCGGGACTAGCTCCGAGCAGTACTTC
-	TRBV5-1	TRBJ1-5	few	CASSFQGRPNQPQHF	TGCGCCAGCAGCTTCCAGGGGCGGCCTAATCAGCCCCAGCATTTT
-	TRBV19	TRBJ2-2	-	CASSGSNTGELFF	TGTGCCAGTAGTGGCAGTAACACCGGGGAGCTGTTTTTT
-	TRBV7-6	TRBJ1-2	-	CASSLDRRGYTF	TGTGCCAGCAGCTTAGACAGAAGGGGCTACACCTTC
-	TRBV18	TRBJ1-6	-	CASSPGQVNNSPLHF	TGTGCCAGCTCACCAGGCCAGGTGAATAATTCACCCCTCCACTTT
-	TRBV3-1/TRBV3-2	TRBJ1-1	-	CASSLGGDAFF	TGTGCCAGCAGCCTGGGAGGAGACGCTTTCTTT
TRBD1	TRBV5-1	TRBJ2-7	-	CASSITGTGSEQYF	TGCGCCAGCAGCATTACCGGGACAGGGTCGGAGCAGTACTTC
TRBD1	TRBV24-1	TRBJ2-1	-	CATSEPQGAPSYNEQFF	TGTGCCACCAGTGAACCACAGGGGGCTCCCTCCTACAATGAGCAGTTCTTC
TRBD2	TRBV18	TRBJ2-2	-	CASSPPRRASGRLTGELFF	TGTGCCAGCTCACCACCTCGGAGGGCTAGCGGGAGACTGACCGGGGAGCTGTTTTTT
-	TRBV5-6	TRBJ1-5	once	CASSSRGDQPQHF	TGTGCCAGCAGTTCGCGGGGTGATCAGCCCCAGCATTTT
-	TRBV19	TRBJ1-5	-	CASSIDLGQSWSAQHF	TGTGCCAGTAGTATAGATCTAGGCCAGTCTTGGTCAGCCCAGCATTTT
-	TRBV9	TRBJ1-1	once	CASSVTGQNTEAFF	TGTGCCAGCAGCGTAACGGGACAAAACACTGAAGCTTTCTTT
TRBD1	TRBV24-1	TRBJ1-1	-	CATSDRRQGWTEAFF	TGTGCCACCAGTGATCGCCGACAGGGTTGGACTGAAGCTTTCTTT
-	TRBV15	TRBJ1-3	-	CATSPWEGLSGNTIYF	TGTGCCACCAGCCCCTGGGAGGGATTATCTGGAAACACCATATATTTT
TRBD1	TRBV9	TRBJ1-3	-	CASSARDSGNTIYF	TGTGCCAGCAGCGCCCGGGACAGCGGAAACACCATATATTTT
TRBD1	TRBV10-3	TRBJ1-2	-	CAISEAGGGYGYTF	TGTGCCATCAGTGAAGCAGGGGGAGGCTATGGCTACACCTTC
-	TRBV19	TRBJ1-2	-	CASSIPGVHYGYTF	TGTGCCAGTAGTATTCCGGGGGTGCACTATGGCTACACCTTC
TRBD1	TRBV7-8	TRBJ1-4	-	CASSFRQGYNEKLFF	TGTGCCAGCAGCTTTAGACAGGGTTATAATGAAAAACTGTTTTTT
TRBD1	TRBV5-1	TRBJ1-2	-	CASSSTGADGYTF	TGCGCCAGCAGCTCGACAGGGGCCGATGGCTACACCTTC
TRBD1	TRBV27	TRBJ1-5	once	CASTPGQGGNQPQHF	TGTGCCAGCACCCCAGGACAGGGGGGGAATCAGCCCCAGCATTTT
-	TRBV19	TRBJ2-3	few	CASRVAGGTDTQYF	TGTGCCAGTAGAGTAGCCGGGGGAACAGATACGCAGTATTTT
TRBD2	TRBV11-2	TRBJ2-1	-	CASSYGTGGSLYEQFF	TGTGCCAGCAGCTATGGGACTGGCGGGAGTTTATATGAGCAGTTCTTC
TRBD1	TRBV12-3/TRBV12-4	TRBJ1-6	-	CASSNTGDSPLHF	TGTGCCAGCAGTAACACAGGGGATTCACCCCTCCACTTT
-	TRBV6-2/TRBV6-3	TRBJ2-7	-	CASSYSADYYEQYF	TGTGCCAGCAGTTACTCGGCGGATTACTACGAGCAGTACTTC
-	TRBV11-3	TRBJ2-7	once	CASSLGQNPGDYYEQYF	TGTGCCAGCAGCTTAGGGCAAAACCCCGGGGATTACTACGAGCAGTACTTC
TRBD2	TRBV19	TRBJ2-7	-	CASSMGLAGGKHEQYF	TGTGCCAGTAGTATGGGTCTAGCGGGAGGTAAGCACGAGCAGTACTTC
TRBD2	TRBV5-1	TRBJ2-5	-	CASSPGLAAYQETQYF	TGCGCCAGCAGCCCGGGACTAGCGGCGTACCAAGAGACCCAGTACTTC
-	TRBV6-5	TRBJ2-2	once	CASSQRWDTGELFF	TGTGCCAGCAGTCAGAGGTGGGACACCGGGGAGCTGTTTTTT
-	TRBV3-1/TRBV3-2	TRBJ2-7	-	CASSQGGYEQYF	TGTGCCAGCAGCCAGGGGGGCTACGAGCAGTACTTC
TRBD1	TRBV19	TRBJ2-7	-	CASSNGGQGGYEQYF	TGTGCCAGTAGTAATGGTGGACAGGGAGGATACGAGCAGTACTTC
TRBD1	TRBV7-9	TRBJ1-2	-	CASSPQSERGRAGGYTF	TGTGCCAGCAGCCCTCAATCGGAGAGGGGGCGAGCGGGCGGCTACACCTTC
TRBD2	TRBV6-4	TRBJ2-3	-	CASRGTSGTDTQYF	TGTGCCAGCAGAGGGACTAGCGGCACAGATACGCAGTATTTT
TRBD1	TRBV29-1	TRBJ1-2	few	CSVSGQGVYYTF	TGCAGCGTCTCCGGACAGGGGGTCTACTACACCTTC
-	TRBV21-1	TRBJ2-7	-	CASSNFRDRGHEQYF	TGTGCCAGCAGCAATTTCCGGGACAGGGGACACGAGCAGTACTTC
TRBD1	TRBV7-3	TRBJ2-3	once	CASSPGTGLLLDTQYF	TGTGCCAGCAGCCCGGGGACAGGGCTCCTATTGGATACGCAGTATTTT
-	TRBV19	TRBJ2-7	-	CASSIALPYEQYF	TGTGCCAGTAGTATAGCACTTCCCTACGAGCAGTACTTC
TRBD1	TRBV28	TRBJ1-4	-	CASSLGTVQFNEGATNEKLFF	TGTGCCAGCAGTTTAGGGACAGTGCAGTTCAATGAGGGCGCAACTAATGAAAAACTGTTTTTT
-	TRBV5-8	TRBJ1-5	-	CASSFTGTRDQPQHF	TGTGCCAGCAGCTTTACCGGGACAAGGGATCAGCCCCAGCATTTT
-	TRBV5-1	TRBJ2-1	-	CASSFGGMSYNEQFF	TGCGCCAGCAGCTTCGGAGGGATGAGTTACAATGAGCAGTTCTTC
TRBD1	TRBV18	TRBJ1-2	-	CASSPGTGLDYGYTF	TGTGCCAGCTCACCCGGGACAGGCCTTGACTATGGCTACACCTTC